Listed here are 14 T cell receptor beta chains from one sample, sequenced in a study of Graves' ophthalmopathy and Graves' hyperthyroidism. RNA transcripts were the template, and TCR beta CDR3 regions were amplified from them. First-round RT-PCR used HTBI primers; second-round multiplex PCR followed. One entry per CDR3 protein, called by TCRdb with MiXCR from the multiplex PCR reads. The sample holds about 1.2 million distinct CDR3 sequences, less than 45% seen once. Sequenced: peripheral blood or thyroid tissue (not recorded which). The receptor source for this set is an adult man with Graves' hyperthyroidism.

For this clonotype: Germline and junction disagree at one end, which may indicate a read error. CDR3 coding DNA: TGTGCCAGCAGCACCAGGGGAGCGGACACTGAAGCTTTC. Amino acids: CASSTRGADTEAF. The chain has TRBV2 and TRBJ2-6; tentative D call: TRBD1 (6 bases). This CDR3 comprises 13 residues. The germline V gene has CDR1 SNHLY and CDR2 FYNNEI.

This clonotype was counted only a few times. Its ends do not fully match the called genes, so a read error is possible. The CDR3 sequence: CASRLGVLRGDQETQYF. CDR3 nucleotides: TGCGCCAGCAGATTGGGCGTCCTAAGGGGCGACCAAGAGACCCAGTACTTC. The chain links TRBV5-1 to TRBJ2-5; a weak D match, TRBD1 (5 bases). CDR1 and CDR2 (germline): SGHRS, YFSETQ. There are 17 residues in the CDR3.

The CDR3 DNA is TGCAGTGCATGGACAGGGCGGACTGAAGCTTTCTTT. This gives the protein CSAWTGRTEAFF. V is TRBV20-1 and J is TRBJ1-1; TRBD1 matches at 8 bases. V trimming: 6 bases; J trimming: 5 bases; junction bases outside the gene matches: 5. The germline V gene has CDR1 DFQATT and CDR2 SNEGSKA (reference sequence). The CDR3 totals 12 residues.

The rearrangement joins TRBV20-1 to TRBJ2-7; 8 bases are shared with TRBD2. Unmatched junction bases numbered 7, after V lost 6 bases and J lost 3 bases. Germline-derived CDR1 and CDR2 are DFQATT and SNEGSKA (reference sequence). The CDR3 runs to 13 residues. CDR3 nucleotides: TGCAGTGCCTTTAGCGGGGCCCTCTACGAGCAGTACTTC. It codes for CSAFSGALYEQYF.

The chain recombines TRBV6-5 with TRBJ1-5; D not resolved. The CDR3 is 15 amino acids. Germline CDR1 and CDR2: MNHEY and SVGAGI. V lost 4 bases and J lost 0, with 10 bases in between. CDR3 nucleotide sequence: TGTGCCAGCAGTTTTCGCGAGGATAGCAATCAGCCCCAGCATTTT. Protein sequence: CASSFREDSNQPQHF.

As concerns this clonotype: Its ends do not fully match the called genes, so a read error is possible. The V call is TRBV10-3, the J call TRBJ2-7; a possible D gene is TRBD1 (5 bases). Per the germline V gene, CDR1 is ENHRY and CDR2 is SYGVKD. The CDR3 has 13 residues. The CDR3 DNA reads as TGTGCCAGCGAAACAGGTTCCGCGTACGAGCAGCACTTC. Residues: CASETGSAYEQHF.

To note about this clonotype: Germline is not matched at one junction end, which may reflect a read error. The chain couples TRBV7-2 to TRBJ2-2, with D perhaps matching TRBD2 (5 bases). This CDR3 is built from 15 residues. The germline V gene encodes CDR1 SGHTA and CDR2 FQGNSA. The DNA of the CDR3 is TGTGCCAGCAGCTTAGGGCCCGCGAACACCGGGGAGCTGTCTTGG. Translation: CASSLGPANTGELSW.

The chain combines TRBV11-2 with TRBJ1-3; D not certain. V shed 5 bases and J shed 9 bases, with 11 bases lying between them. The germline gives CDR1 SGHAT, CDR2 FQNNGV. The CDR3 is 12 amino acids. The CDR3 DNA reads as TGTGCCAGCAGCCACCCCCGTTCCACCATATATTTT. This codes for CASSHPRSTIYF.

This clonotype has a single count. This sequence joins TRBV3-1 and TRBJ1-2; D may be TRBD1 (6 bases). V was cut by 4 bases and J by 6 bases, with 15 bases left in between. CDR3 length equals 14 residues. Germline assignment: CDR1 LGHDT and CDR2 YNNKEL (reference sequence). DNA for the CDR3: TGTGCCAGCAGCCCTCCAGGGGAGTGGAATGGCTACACCTTC. This sequence encodes CASSPPGEWNGYTF.

Of note for this clonotype: One end of the junction is discordant with germline, which a read error may explain. The chain combines TRBV10-3 with TRBJ1-5; unclear D gene. The length of the CDR3 is 15 residues. Looked up from germline, CDR1 is ENHRY and CDR2 is SYGVKD. The CDR3 bases are TGTGCCAGCAGTTACTCGAGCACCGCAAATCAGCCCCAGCATTTT. Protein: CASSYSSTANQPQHF.

This chain connects TRBV7-8 to TRBJ1-5; D possibly corresponds to TRBD1 (5 bases). CDR1 and CDR2 from the germline V gene are SGHVS and FQNEAQ. V was clipped by 7 bases and J by 3 bases, with 19 bases between them. The CDR3 is made up of 16 amino acids. CDR3 DNA sequence: TGTGCCAGCACCCAAAAGAGGGACGGGGCCAATCAGCCCCAGCATTTT. Residues: CASTQKRDGANQPQHF.

This chain joins TRBV20-1 and TRBJ1-2; the match to TRBD1 covers 7 bases. Germline V gene lookup returns CDR1 DFQATT and CDR2 SNEGSKA (reference sequence). The CDR3 has 11 amino acids. V trimming: 7 bases; J trimming: 6 bases; junction bases outside the gene matches: 5. The CDR3 sequence is CSVRGGDGYTF. CDR3 DNA sequence: TGCAGTGTCAGGGGGGGCGATGGCTACACCTTC.

The rearrangement joins TRBV14 to TRBJ1-1; a possible D gene is TRBD1 (5 bases). This CDR3 spans 14 amino acids. Germline loops: CDR1 SGHDN, CDR2 FVKESK. V was cut by 4 bases and J by 5 bases, with 14 bases left in between. CDR3 protein: CASSLQRGHTEAFF. In nucleotides, the CDR3 is TGTGCCAGCAGCCTACAAAGGGGTCATACTGAAGCTTTCTTT. The complete variable domain, with remaining parts taken from reference TRBV14 and TRBJ1-1, reads EAGVTQFPSHSVIEKGQTVTLRCDPISGHDNLYWYRRVMGKEIKFLLHFVKESKQDESGMPNNRFLAERTGGTYSTLKVQPAELEDSGVYFCASSLQRGHTEAFFGQGTRLTVV.

The chain has TRBV19 and TRBJ1-5; TRBD1 is a possible D gene (5 bases). In germline, CDR1 is LNHDA, CDR2 SQIVND (reference sequence). V lost 4 bases to trimming and J lost 6 bases, with 13 bases between them. The CDR3 is 14 residues long. The CDR3 region has the DNA TGTGCCAGTAGTAAACCGGGGGTTGGTCAGCCCCAGCATTTT. This encodes CASSKPGVGQPQHF.